Listed below are T cell receptor beta chains from one sample, sequenced in a study of OX40 agonist ivuxolimab in advanced cancers. Assay used: immunoSEQ multiplex PCR; TCRdb lists only in-frame clones, some missing. The sample yields more than 45,000 clones, around 90% seen once. The sequences come from CD4+ or CD8+ T cells sorted from blood, collected in a trial of the OX40 agonist ivuxolimab. The receptors shown here come from an adult with an advanced solid tumor such as melanoma, head and neck, liver or kidney cancer. CDR3s leave out the opening cysteine and the closing phenylalanine or tryptophan. Clone sizes are given selectively: once, few, many, or a class where the clone is expanded.

abundance | j_gene | v_gene | CDR3aa
once | TRBJ2-1 | TRBV2 | ARSPGTATYNEQF
- | TRBJ1-1 | TRBV18 | ASSPRTGELVAF
- | TRBJ1-1 | TRBV30 | AWSGGNTEAF
- | TRBJ2-1 | TRBV28 | ASSLGTGANNEQF
once | TRBJ1-5 | TRBV6-1 | ASSEEAGVSNQPQH
- | TRBJ1-6 | TRBV6-6 | ASTTRDSHHSPLH
- | TRBJ2-2 | TRBV4-1 | ASSRGSGELF
few | TRBJ2-2 | TRBV6-5 | ASSYSTGQVTGELF
- | TRBJ1-2 | TRBV6-5 | ASSWGLQYGYT
- | TRBJ2-7 | TRBV10-3 | AISEPDRAYEQY
- | TRBJ1-5 | TRBV2 | ASSLGQGRWGGNQPQH
- | TRBJ1-4 | TRBV6-6 | ASSYGDGSEKLF
- | TRBJ2-1 | TRBV6-5 | ASSPSGTNYNEQF
- | TRBJ1-6 | TRBV27 | ASSQGGSPLH
- | TRBJ1-2 | TRBV28 | ASSLRPGRLYGYT
- | TRBJ1-2 | TRBV14 | ASSPWTGGHYGYT
- | TRBJ1-1 | TRBV30 | AWSMAGGNTEAF
- | TRBJ2-7 | TRBV11-2 | ASSPGQAYEQY
once | TRBJ1-1 | TRBV27 | ASKDISLNTEAF
- | TRBJ2-3 | TRBV9 | ASSVGFTDTQY
- | TRBJ2-7 | TRBV27 | ASSSSHIQY
once | TRBJ2-1 | TRBV6-1 | ASSEDSRVFYNEQF
medium-sized | TRBJ2-3 | TRBV6-1 | ASSERAGGPPDTQY
- | TRBJ1-4 | TRBV5-8 | ASSLRRAEEKLF
- | TRBJ2-2 | TRBV11-2 | ASSLHPTSGANTGELF
- | TRBJ2-5 | TRBV4-1 | ASSENTPAETQY
once | TRBJ1-1 | TRBV5-4 | ASSLGQGGDTEAF
- | TRBJ2-1 | TRBV11-2 | ASSSLKERNYNEQF
- | TRBJ2-3 | TRBV6-5 | ASSQRSTDTQY
- | TRBJ2-3 | TRBV13 | ASSLGPETSGGSAGVYGTDTQY
- | TRBJ2-4 | TRBV10-3 | AISGQGGKNIQY
few | TRBJ1-5 | TRBV6-1 | ASSEVVRRGNQPQH
- | TRBJ1-6 | TRBV28 | ASSLRPDGYNSPLH
- | TRBJ2-3 | TRBV11-2 | ASSLEGTSVSTDTQY
- | TRBJ2-7 | TRBV6-6 | ASSQVPSSSYEQY
- | TRBJ2-3 | TRBV7-9 | ASSPPPRDRVTDTQY
- | TRBJ2-1 | TRBV5-6 | ASSTAGGPYNEQF
- | TRBJ1-2 | TRBV7-3 | ASSLAAGGASGYT
- | TRBJ1-2 | TRBV10-2 | ASSEWPGQGYGYT
- | TRBJ2-2 | TRBV11-3 | ASSLVFDGELF
- | TRBJ2-7 | TRBV11-2 | ASSLGPGTGGYEQY
- | TRBJ1-1 | TRBV2 | ASSERETNTEAF
- | TRBJ2-7 | TRBV7-9 | ASSLGQGAKNEQY
- | TRBJ2-1 | TRBV11-2 | ASSLFRGAGPFHNEQF
- | TRBJ1-5 | TRBV6-5 | ASNPLGSSNQPQH
- | TRBJ1-2 | TRBV4-1 | ASSQVSSDGYT
- | TRBJ1-1 | TRBV11-2 | ASSPLVVNTEAF
- | TRBJ1-5 | TRBV7-9 | ASSSIGQGLSPQH
- | TRBJ2-3 | TRBV28 | ASSLHITGASDTQY
few | TRBJ2-7 | TRBV7-8 | ASSLKGNNGYEQY
few | TRBJ1-4 | TRBV5-1 | ASSFSGATNEKLF